This TCR beta chain was sequenced for a study of CD4+ T cells in melanoma. Study conclusions and caveats: Reportedly, melanoma neoantigen-specific CD4+ T cells showed varied differentiation states. CD8+ T cell, macrophage and B cell function reportedly correlated with neoantigen-specific CD4+ T cells.

Concerning this clone: Its target is not known.

The method was immunoSEQ multiplex PCR; TCRdb's version includes in-frame clones alone and lacks a portion of them. The sample has around 130,000 clones, around nine tenths seen once; the top ten hold approximately 1.5%. The CDR3 covers 18 residues. Germline assignment: CDR1 KGHSH and CDR2 LQKENI. The V and J ends lost 2 bases and 1 base respectively, with 17 bases between them. The sequence was obtained from a human donor with melanoma. The V gene is TRBV18, the J gene TRBJ2-2; possibly TRBD1 for D (6 bases). CDR3 bases: TGTGCCAGCTCACCAATGTTGTATACAGGGATGAACACCGGGGAGCTGTTTTTT. It yields the protein CASSPMLYTGMNTGELFF.